These T cell receptor beta chains were read from a single sample in a study of blood T cell repertoires in COVID-19. Produced via immunoSEQ multiplex PCR; TCRdb's table is partial and in-frame only. The sample records about 480,000 clones, approximately 90% being singletons. The sequenced sample consisted of PBMCs or T cells enriched from blood (not recorded which). These receptors came from a woman between 40 and 55 years old who had recovered from COVID-19. Each CDR3 is given with its conserved first and last residue. The D gene is left open where the match is weak. Size is omitted from some rows. Given values are once, few, many or a class for expanded clones.

clone_size: NA
j_call: TRBJ2-1
d_call: TRBD1
v_call: TRBV6-5
cdr3_aa: CASSYSGTVLYEQFF

clone_size: NA
j_call: TRBJ1-6
d_call: NA
v_call: TRBV11-2
cdr3_aa: CASSPSSYNSPLHF

clone_size: NA
j_call: TRBJ1-5
d_call: NA
v_call: TRBV27
cdr3_aa: CASSKTGYNQPQHF

clone_size: once
j_call: TRBJ2-5
d_call: NA
v_call: TRBV27
cdr3_aa: CASSLRGTQYF

clone_size: NA
j_call: TRBJ2-1
d_call: NA
v_call: TRBV2
cdr3_aa: CARSIDRQGAYNEQFF

clone_size: NA
j_call: TRBJ2-1
d_call: TRBD2
v_call: TRBV27
cdr3_aa: CASAQREDNEQFF

clone_size: NA
j_call: TRBJ2-5
d_call: NA
v_call: TRBV11-2
cdr3_aa: CASSLTGWGQETQYF

clone_size: NA
j_call: TRBJ1-6
d_call: NA
v_call: TRBV30
cdr3_aa: CAWSVQRPPLHF

clone_size: NA
j_call: TRBJ2-1
d_call: TRBD2
v_call: TRBV7-2
cdr3_aa: CASSLGTSGNEQFF

clone_size: NA
j_call: TRBJ1-2
d_call: NA
v_call: TRBV9
cdr3_aa: CASSGEDTLSHGYTF

clone_size: once
j_call: TRBJ2-7
d_call: TRBD2
v_call: TRBV7-2
cdr3_aa: CASSWRLAGGREQYF

clone_size: few
j_call: TRBJ2-3
d_call: NA
v_call: TRBV7-2
cdr3_aa: CASSKAVLFTDTQYF

clone_size: NA
j_call: TRBJ1-2
d_call: NA
v_call: TRBV11-2
cdr3_aa: CASSLGIGASGYTF

clone_size: NA
j_call: TRBJ1-2
d_call: NA
v_call: TRBV9
cdr3_aa: CASSVAGGGYTF

clone_size: NA
j_call: TRBJ1-1
d_call: NA
v_call: TRBV24-1
cdr3_aa: CATSITGSTEAFF

clone_size: NA
j_call: TRBJ2-7
d_call: TRBD1
v_call: TRBV29-1
cdr3_aa: CSVARGQPYEQYF

clone_size: NA
j_call: TRBJ1-1
d_call: NA
v_call: TRBV9
cdr3_aa: CASSETTANTEAFF

clone_size: once
j_call: TRBJ2-2
d_call: TRBD1
v_call: TRBV5-1
cdr3_aa: CASSFRTGVDTGELFF

clone_size: NA
j_call: TRBJ2-3
d_call: NA
v_call: TRBV9
cdr3_aa: CASSSPDSEPDTQYF

clone_size: NA
j_call: TRBJ1-6
d_call: NA
v_call: TRBV11-2
cdr3_aa: CASSLIGRKPAGSPLHF

clone_size: once
j_call: TRBJ2-5
d_call: NA
v_call: TRBV11-3
cdr3_aa: CASSLGTWETQYF

clone_size: few
j_call: TRBJ2-5
d_call: TRBD2
v_call: TRBV11-3
cdr3_aa: CASSLGTSSGKETQYF

clone_size: once
j_call: TRBJ2-1
d_call: NA
v_call: TRBV7-9
cdr3_aa: CASSLLREHNEQFF

clone_size: NA
j_call: TRBJ1-4
d_call: TRBD1
v_call: TRBV14
cdr3_aa: CASSQEQGTGRFTNEKLFF

clone_size: NA
j_call: TRBJ2-1
d_call: NA
v_call: TRBV19
cdr3_aa: CASSLQGNEQFF

clone_size: NA
j_call: TRBJ1-2
d_call: NA
v_call: TRBV10-1
cdr3_aa: CASSESQAGGYTF